These 5 T cell receptor beta chains came from one sample sequenced in a study of blood T cell repertoires in COVID-19. Assay used: immunoSEQ multiplex PCR; TCRdb lists only in-frame clones, some missing. Among roughly 160,000 clones listed, 84% were seen once. The sequenced material came from PBMCs or T cells enriched from blood (not recorded which). The origin of the receptors is a man aged 50 to 60 who had recovered from COVID-19.

The chain carries TRBV7-9 and TRBJ2-1; unclear D gene. The V end lost 5 bases, the J end lost 7 bases, and 15 bases lay between the germline ends. The CDR3 contains 14 residues. Per the germline V gene, CDR1 is SEHNR and CDR2 is FQNEAQ (reference sequence). CDR3: CASSLQASRNEQFF. The CDR3 DNA is TGTGCCAGCAGCCTCCAAGCTTCTCGTAATGAGCAGTTCTTC.

The chain couples TRBV28 to TRBJ2-3, with 8 bases identical to TRBD1. Per germline, CDR1 MDHEN and CDR2 SYDVKM. Unmatched junction bases numbered 5, after V lost 3 bases and J lost 3 bases. The CDR3 runs to 15 residues. For the CDR3, the DNA is TGTGCCAGCAGTTTGGGACAGGATAGGACAGATACGCAGTATTTT. It is translated as CASSLGQDRTDTQYF.

Concerning this clone: The same CDR3 arises from other DNA sequences in this sample as well. The rearrangement uses TRBV5-4 and TRBJ2-3; TRBD2 matches at 8 bases. Germline V gives CDR1 SGHNT, CDR2 YYREEE (reference sequence). This CDR3 is built from 15 residues. V shed 0 bases and J 3 bases; nucleotides not matched to a gene: 3. This CDR3 reads CASSLAGGGTDTQYF. The CDR3 bases are TGTGCCAGCAGCTTGGCGGGGGGGGGAACAGATACGCAGTATTTT.

The chain uses TRBV27 and TRBJ2-6; weak D call: TRBD2 (5 bases). The CDR3 runs to 16 residues. Trimming shortened V by 4 bases and J by 0 bases, and 10 bases separated the two germline ends. CDR1 MNHEY and CDR2 SMNVEV come from the germline V gene (reference sequence). The CDR3 DNA follows: TGTGCCAGCAGTTCCCCCGGGGTCTCTGGGGCCAACGTCCTGACTTTC. This encodes CASSSPGVSGANVLTF.

The table lists this clone with a count of one. The chain combines TRBV6-5 with TRBJ2-5; TRBD1 matches at 8 bases. Germline loops: CDR1 MNHEY, CDR2 SVGAGI. The CDR3 is 15 residues long. V shed 0 bases and J 2 bases; nucleotides not matched to a gene: 2. The CDR3 region is CASSYSTGVQETQYF. CDR3 DNA sequence: TGTGCCAGCAGTTACTCGACAGGGGTGCAAGAGACCCAGTACTTC.